This T cell receptor (beta chain) was obtained from a study of T cell responses to AZD1222 COVID-19 vaccine. The wider study: Doses given second, at about 4 or about 12 weeks, were pooled.

Germline V gene data show CDR1 as SEHNR and CDR2 as FQNEAQ (reference sequence). There are 15 residues in the CDR3. Trimming cost V 2 bases and J 6 bases, with 13 bases left between them. The assay was immunoSEQ multiplex PCR, and TCRdb's table has in-frame clones only and misses some. The sample contains around 94,000 clones, approximately 86% of which appear only once. General study points: Most donors were white British and more were female, and clonal diversity was possibly underestimated. At baseline, just a handful of AZD1222 recipients tested seropositive.

Points on this clone: Its antigen is unidentified.

The chain employs TRBV7-9 and TRBJ2-2; D might be TRBD1 (5 bases). The TCR sequence derives from an adult in good health. The sample consisted of peripheral blood, taken on day 0 of AZD1222 vaccination. CDR3 in amino acids: CASSLFLGVAGELFF. Here the CDR3 DNA reads TGTGCCAGCAGCTTATTCCTAGGGGTAGCCGGGGAGCTGTTTTTT.